One and the same sample provided the 30 T cell receptor beta chains below, sequenced in a study of T cell responses to AZD1222 COVID-19 vaccine. Libraries were prepared by immunoSEQ multiplex PCR; TCRdb keeps only in-frame clonotypes and omits some of them. The table records about 210,000 clones, approximately 94% of them present only once. Sample: peripheral blood, taken 28 days after the second dose of the MenACWY control vaccine. These receptors were collected from an adult who received the MenACWY meningococcal vaccine as a control.

V usage is TRBV5-1 and J usage is TRBJ1-1; tentatively, D is TRBD1 (5 bases). The CDR3 has 15 amino acids. Germline V gene lookup returns CDR1 SGHRS and CDR2 YFSETQ. Trimming shortened V by 0 bases and J by 1 base, and 10 bases separated the two germline ends. The CDR3 reads CASSLVGEWNTEAFF. The DNA for the CDR3 is TGCGCCAGCAGCTTGGTGGGGGAATGGAACACTGAAGCTTTCTTT.

This sequence joins TRBV6-5 and TRBJ1-5, with D perhaps TRBD1 (6 bases). This CDR3 has 13 residues. Germline CDR1 and CDR2: MNHEY and SVGAGI. V lost 7 bases and J lost 4, with 11 bases in between. The DNA for the CDR3 is TGTGCCAGCACCAGGGGAATTAATCAGCCCCAGCATTTT. Translation: CASTRGINQPQHF.

The chain employs TRBV28 and TRBJ2-7; no firm D call. This CDR3 has 11 amino acids. CDR1 is MDHEN and CDR2 is SYDVKM in the germline V gene. Trimming stripped 4 bases from V and 4 bases from J, with 5 bases between. The CDR3: CASSSGYEQYF. The CDR3 nucleotides are TGTGCCAGCAGTTCGGGTTACGAGCAGTACTTC.

The chain joins TRBV7-3 to TRBJ1-3; D unresolved. The CDR3 contains 13 residues. The germline CDR1 and CDR2 sequences are SGHTA and FQGTGA. The V end was cut by 6 bases, the J end by 4 bases, with 10 bases between. The CDR3 DNA is TGTGCCAGCAGTTCGACTGTAGGAAACACCATATATTTT. This gives the protein CASSSTVGNTIYF.

The chain carries TRBV6-5 and TRBJ1-1; possibly TRBD1 for D (6 bases). This CDR3 is built from 13 residues. In germline, CDR1 is MNHEY, CDR2 SVGAGI. V was clipped by 5 bases and J by 1 base, with 8 bases between them. The CDR3 DNA follows: TGTGCCAGCAGTCGACAGGAGAACACTGAAGCTTTCTTT. It encodes CASSRQENTEAFF.

The chain recombines TRBV4-2 with TRBJ2-5, with D perhaps TRBD1 or TRBD2 (6 bases each). V shed 0 bases and J shed 9 bases, with 17 bases lying between them. This CDR3 region has 15 residues. From germline, CDR1 is LGHNA and CDR2 YNFKEQ. The CDR3 DNA follows: TGTGCCAGCAGCCAAGAACAGGCTTCGGGGGCAGCCCAGTACTTC. It specifies CASSQEQASGAAQYF.

The chain links TRBV28 to TRBJ2-7, with a tentative D call TRBD2 (5 bases). The germline gives CDR1 MDHEN, CDR2 SYDVKM. V gave up 8 bases and J gave up 0 bases, with 5 bases separating them. The CDR3 is 11 amino acids. The CDR3 coding sequence is TGTGCCAGCGGGAGCTCCTACGAGCAGTACTTC. Its protein is CASGSSYEQYF.

The chain recombines TRBV28 with TRBJ2-7; tentatively, D is TRBD1 (5 bases). CDR1 is MDHEN, CDR2 SYDVKM, per germline. Trimming took 4 bases from V and 3 from J, leaving 10 bases between them. The CDR3 spans 13 residues. The CDR3 sequence: CASSYGQNYEQYF. The CDR3, as DNA: TGTGCCAGCAGTTACGGACAAAACTACGAGCAGTACTTC. The full variable domain, in which reference TRBV28 and TRBJ2-7 provide the parts outside the CDR3, is DVKVTQSSRYLVKRTGEKVFLECVQDMDHENMFWYRQDPGLGLRLIYFSYDVKMKEKGDIPEGYSVSREKKERFSLILESASTNQTSMYLCASSYGQNYEQYFGPGTRLTVT.

This chain joins TRBV9 and TRBJ1-3; 7 nucleotides align to TRBD1. Germline assignment: CDR1 SGDLS and CDR2 YYNGEE. The junction had 3 bases not matched to a gene; V was cut back by 3 bases and J by 0 bases. CDR3 length: 15 residues. Here the CDR3 reads CASSEGTASGNTIYF. The CDR3 DNA is TGTGCCAGCAGCGAGGGGACAGCCTCTGGAAACACCATATATTTT.

J is TRBJ2-2 and V is TRBV7-9; D possibly corresponds to TRBD1 (6 bases). CDR1 and CDR2 (germline): SEHNR, FQNEAQ (reference sequence). CDR3 size: 14 residues. V lost 5 bases and J lost 6, with 13 bases in between. CDR3 DNA sequence: TGTGCCAGCAGCCGACAGGTCCTAGCCGGGGAGCTGTTTTTT. This sequence encodes CASSRQVLAGELFF.

The chain recombines TRBV28 with TRBJ1-2, with a possible D match to TRBD1 (5 bases). CDR3 length: 15 amino acids. Germline assignment: CDR1 MDHEN and CDR2 SYDVKM. Trimming cost V 5 bases and J 4 bases, with 17 bases left between them. As DNA, the CDR3 is TGTGCCAGCAGTGGGGGAGCTCCGTTAGGCTATGGCTACACCTTC. This sequence encodes CASSGGAPLGYGYTF.

CDR3 residues: CASSLSPLAGYEQYF. CDR3 sequence (DNA): TGTGCCAGCAGTTTATCCCCCCTAGCGGGCTACGAGCAGTACTTC. The V and J genes are TRBV27 and TRBJ2-7; 8 positions match TRBD2. V was clipped by 0 bases and J by 3 bases; unmatched bases: 4. The V gene's germline CDR1 is MNHEY and CDR2 SMNVEV (reference sequence). This CDR3 contains 15 residues.

The rearrangement links TRBV7-9 to TRBJ2-1; D is unresolved. The ends were cut back, 3 bases at V and 10 bases at J, with 7 bases in the middle. The CDR3 extends over 11 amino acids. Germline V lookup: CDR1 SEHNR, CDR2 FQNEAQ (reference sequence). The CDR3 bases are TGTGCCAGCAGCTTTACCGGGGAGCAGTTCTTC. Translating gives CASSFTGEQFF. The whole variable domain, remainder taken from reference TRBV7-9 and TRBJ2-1, is DTGVSQNPRHKITKRGQNVTFRCDPISEHNRLYWYRQTLGQGPEFLTYFQNEAQLEKSRLLSDRFSAERPKGSFSTLEIQRTEQGDSAMYLCASSFTGEQFFGPGTRLTVL.

The chain carries TRBV30 and TRBJ2-3; D is undetermined. The CDR3 has 15 amino acids. Germline CDR1 is GTSNPN and CDR2 is SVGIG (reference sequence). V lost 3 bases to trimming and J lost 1 base, with 14 bases between them. The DNA for the CDR3 is TGTGCCTGGAGCCTCCATTATGGGGGCACAGATACGCAGTATTTT. Protein sequence: CAWSLHYGGTDTQYF.

The chain recombines TRBV27 with TRBJ1-2, with unresolved D. Trimming stripped 0 bases from V and 1 base from J, with 6 bases between. Germline CDR1 and CDR2: MNHEY and SMNVEV (reference sequence). CDR3 length: 14 amino acids. As DNA, the CDR3 is TGTGCCAGCAGTTTATCCAGCAGTAACTATGGCTACACCTTC. This sequence encodes CASSLSSSNYGYTF.

CDR3 in DNA: TGTGCCAGCGGTGGGCAGGGACGCTACGAGCAGTACTTC. As protein: CASGGQGRYEQYF. This chain uses TRBV5-5 with TRBJ2-7; the D call may be TRBD1 or TRBD2 (5 bases each). Germline CDR1 SGHKS, CDR2 YYEKEE (reference sequence). The CDR3 loop spans 13 amino acids. V dropped 7 bases and J dropped 3 bases, with 14 bases sitting between them.

The chain employs TRBV9 and TRBJ1-2; 8 positions agree with TRBD1. The CDR3 spans 14 residues. Per germline, CDR1 SGDLS and CDR2 YYNGEE. After removal of 0 bases from V and 7 bases from J, the junction contained 5 bases not matched to a gene. Written as DNA, the CDR3 is TGTGCCAGCAGCGTAGATTTAGGGACAGGTGGCTACACCTTC. Translated: CASSVDLGTGGYTF. The full variable domain, its missing parts supplied by reference TRBV9 and TRBJ1-2, is DSGVTQTPKHLITATGQRVTLRCSPRSGDLSVYWYQQSLDQGLQFLIQYYNGEERAKGNILERFSAQQFPDLHSELNLSSLELGDSALYFCASSVDLGTGGYTFGSGTRLTVV.

The rearrangement links TRBV4-3 to TRBJ2-2, with TRBD2 identical over 12 bases. The CDR3 totals 18 residues. J lost 3 bases, V lost 3 bases, and 8 bases had no gene match. The V gene's germline CDR1 is LGHNA and CDR2 YSLEER. The CDR3 bases are TGCGCCAGCAGCCAGGCTAGCGGGGGGGTTATTTACACCGGGGAGCTGTTTTTT. Translation gives CASSQASGGVIYTGELFF.

J is TRBJ1-5 and V is TRBV28, with TRBD1 matching 9 bases. Germline CDR1 and CDR2: MDHEN and SYDVKM. There are 13 residues in the CDR3. V shed 5 bases and J 6 bases; nucleotides not matched to a gene: 2. The CDR3 is CASSRDRVQPQHF. Here the CDR3 DNA reads TGTGCCAGCAGTAGGGACAGGGTTCAGCCCCAGCATTTT.

This chain connects TRBV11-1 to TRBJ2-7; D is perhaps TRBD1 (6 bases). From germline, CDR1 is SGHAT and CDR2 FQDESV (reference sequence). This CDR3 has 15 residues. Trimming stripped 5 bases from V and 5 bases from J, with 19 bases between. As DNA, the CDR3 is TGTGCCAGCAGCCCCCAAACAGGGTTTCTCGACGAGCAGTACTTC. Encoded protein: CASSPQTGFLDEQYF.

This clone was observed once. The rearrangement links TRBV6-5 to TRBJ1-3; D ambiguous. The length of the CDR3 is 12 residues. Germline values: CDR1 MNHEY, CDR2 SVGAGI. V lost 6 bases, J lost 6 bases, and 9 bases lay in between. The CDR3 loop reads CASRTSENTIYF. CDR3 DNA: TGTGCCAGCAGGACCTCCGAAAACACCATATATTTT.

Here the CDR3 reads CASSESSEQETQYF. DNA of the CDR3: TGTGCCAGCAGTGAATCAAGCGAACAAGAGACCCAGTACTTC. This chain uses TRBV6-4 with TRBJ2-5; D is unresolved. Germline-derived CDR1 and CDR2 are MRHNA and SNTAGT. Trimming removed 3 bases at V and 2 bases at J, with 10 bases between. The CDR3 spans 14 residues.

This chain joins TRBV28 and TRBJ1-2; no clear D gene. Per the germline V gene, CDR1 is MDHEN and CDR2 is SYDVKM. Trimming stripped 5 bases from V and 8 bases from J, with 12 bases between. CDR3 length: 12 amino acids. CDR3 in amino acids: CASSGRARGYTF. CDR3 nucleotides: TGTGCCAGCAGTGGGAGGGCACGGGGCTACACCTTC.

V gene TRBV3-1 (or the pseudogene TRBV3-2) combines with J gene TRBJ2-5; TRBD2 is a possible D gene (6 bases). This CDR3 region has 17 residues. Per germline, CDR1 LGHDT and CDR2 YNNKEL (reference sequence). The V and J ends lost 0 bases and 1 base respectively, with 15 bases between them. CDR3 sequence (DNA): TGTGCCAGCAGCCAAGAGATAGGGTTAGCGGTCCAAGAGACCCAGTACTTC. It encodes CASSQEIGLAVQETQYF.

J is TRBJ2-7 and V is TRBV9; 12 bases map to TRBD2. J gave up 2 bases and V 0 bases, and 3 bases lay outside the gene matches. The CDR3 is 16 amino acids. Germline assignment: CDR1 SGDLS and CDR2 YYNGEE. The CDR3 DNA sequence: TGTGCCAGCAGCGTAGCTAGCGGGGGGGCCCCCTACGAGCAGTACTTC. It is translated as CASSVASGGAPYEQYF.

This chain links TRBV5-5 with TRBJ1-2; 10 positions agree with TRBD1. The CDR3 sequence is 14 residues long. Per the germline V gene, CDR1 is SGHKS and CDR2 is YYEKEE (reference sequence). Trimming removed 5 bases from V and 5 bases from J; junction bases left unmatched: 6. Here the CDR3 DNA reads TGTGCCAGCAGTTTTGACAGGGGGCTTTATGGCTACACCTTC. As protein: CASSFDRGLYGYTF.

This rearrangement joins TRBV4-1 to TRBJ2-7, with no clear D. The germline CDR1 and CDR2 sequences are MGHRA and YSYEKL. Trimming shortened V by 1 base and J by 4 bases, and 5 bases separated the two germline ends. The CDR3 has 12 residues. The CDR3 loop is CASSQGKYEQYF. In DNA form, the CDR3 reads TGCGCCAGCAGCCAAGGAAAATACGAGCAGTACTTC.

The chain uses TRBV28 and TRBJ2-3; perhaps D is TRBD1 or TRBD2 (5 bases each). V was cut by 6 bases and J by 3 bases, with 16 bases left in between. The CDR3 contains 15 residues. The germline gives CDR1 MDHEN, CDR2 SYDVKM. The DNA for the CDR3 is TGTGCCAGCAGGCCCGGGACCCTGGGGACAGATACGCAGTATTTT. It yields the protein CASRPGTLGTDTQYF.

This chain connects TRBV19 to TRBJ1-1; weak D call: TRBD1 (5 bases). The CDR3 totals 14 residues. Germline V CDR1 and CDR2: LNHDA, SQIVND (reference sequence). The V and J ends lost 5 bases and 4 bases respectively, with 14 bases between them. CDR3 bases: TGTGCCAGTAGTTCCCAGGCGGGGGGCACTGAAGCTTTCTTT. It codes for CASSSQAGGTEAFF.

The gene calls are TRBV29-1 and TRBJ2-7; 13 nucleotides line up with TRBD2. Losses at the gene ends were 4 bases for V and 0 bases for J; bases not matched to a gene: 6. The CDR3 extends over 16 amino acids. Germline CDR1 reads SQVTM; CDR2 reads ANQGSEA. The CDR3 here is CSVAAGLAGSSYEQYF. In DNA, the CDR3 is TGCAGCGTTGCCGCGGGACTAGCGGGGAGCTCCTACGAGCAGTACTTC.